One sample yielded the 14 T cell receptor beta chains listed below, sequenced in a study of blood T cell repertoires in COVID-19. Repertoires were generated with immunoSEQ multiplex PCR, while TCRdb's copy carries only in-frame clones and drops some. The repertoire consists of about 92,000 clones, with about 89% occurring once and the leading ten covering about 2%. The sample comprised peripheral blood. The receptors come from a human donor with active COVID-19. The donor label of this sample is uncertain.

The V call is TRBV5-1, the J call TRBJ2-7; TRBD1 is a possible D gene (6 bases). The CDR3 loop spans 15 amino acids. V was trimmed by 0 bases and J by 3 bases, leaving 13 bases between them. The germline V gene encodes CDR1 SGHRS and CDR2 YFSETQ. Here the CDR3 DNA reads TGCGCCAGCAGCTTGGGGGGGCAACGCTACTACGAGCAGTACTTC. It specifies CASSLGGQRYYEQYF.

CDR3 sequence: CASSFLAGVPSYEQYF. The CDR3 bases are TGTGCCAGCAGTTTCTTAGCGGGGGTACCTTCCTACGAGCAGTACTTC. The chain links TRBV27 to TRBJ2-7; 9 nucleotides align to TRBD2. J gave up 1 base and V 3 bases, and 7 bases lay outside the gene matches. CDR1 and CDR2 from the germline V gene are MNHEY and SMNVEV (reference sequence). CDR3 length: 16 amino acids.

This sequence joins TRBV6-1 and TRBJ2-7, with TRBD1 matching 9 bases. The V gene end was trimmed by 2 bases and the J gene end by 1 base; junction bases not matched to a gene: 6. CDR3 length: 16 amino acids. The germline CDR1 and CDR2 sequences are MNHNS and SASEGT. CDR3 loop: CASSEPDRGWSYEQYF. Here the CDR3 DNA reads TGTGCCAGCAGTGAACCCGACAGGGGGTGGTCCTACGAGCAGTACTTC.

The V call is TRBV28, the J call TRBJ1-2; 10 bases match TRBD1. V gave up 6 bases and J gave up 2 bases; unmatched junction bases: 9. This CDR3 region has 16 residues. The germline V gene has CDR1 MDHEN and CDR2 SYDVKM. CDR3 amino acids: CASRSYGQGGNYGYTF. CDR3 DNA: TGTGCCAGCAGGTCCTACGGACAGGGGGGCAACTATGGCTACACCTTC.

This chain links TRBV7-3 with TRBJ2-5, with TRBD2 identical over 9 bases. This CDR3 is 15 amino acids long. Germline V gene sequence: CDR1 SGHTA, CDR2 FQGTGA. V trimming: 1 base; J trimming: 5 bases; junction bases outside the gene matches: 5. The CDR3 here is CASSLMGLADETQYF. The CDR3 bases are TGTGCCAGCAGCTTAATGGGACTAGCAGACGAGACCCAGTACTTC.

The V and J genes are TRBV6-5 and TRBJ2-1; 7 nucleotides align to TRBD1. Trimming at V came to 7 bases and at J to 2 bases, leaving 2 bases not matched to a gene. CDR3 length: 13 amino acids. Germline values: CDR1 MNHEY, CDR2 SVGAGI. The CDR3 sequence: CASTTGAYNEQFF. The CDR3 DNA follows: TGTGCCAGCACCACAGGGGCCTACAATGAGCAGTTCTTC.

The rearrangement uses TRBV10-3 and TRBJ1-4; D is possibly TRBD1 (6 bases). Per germline, CDR1 ENHRY and CDR2 SYGVKD. Trimming left V 8 bases short and J 7 bases short, with 17 bases between. CDR3 length: 14 amino acids. CDR3 region: CAIGRGGSGEKLFF. The CDR3 DNA reads as TGTGCCATCGGCAGGGGTGGGTCGGGTGAAAAACTGTTTTTT.

The rearrangement uses TRBV29-1 and TRBJ1-2; D not certain. V lost 6 bases to trimming and J lost 0 bases, with 17 bases between them. Germline CDR1 is SQVTM and CDR2 is ANQGSEA. There are 15 residues in the CDR3. The CDR3 loop is CSVENVHGANYGYTF. The DNA for the CDR3 is TGCAGCGTCGAGAACGTCCATGGAGCTAACTATGGCTACACCTTC.

The V call is TRBV6-5, the J call TRBJ1-2, with a weak D call TRBD1 (5 bases). CDR1 MNHEY and CDR2 SVGAGI come from the germline V gene. The CDR3 runs to 12 residues. V lost 8 bases and J 7 bases, leaving 14 bases between the germline ends. The CDR3 reads CASSDRYLGYTF. For the CDR3, the DNA is TGTGCCAGCTCCGACAGATACCTTGGCTACACCTTC.

This sequence joins TRBV10-1 and TRBJ2-1; 8 nucleotides line up with TRBD1. V trimming: 7 bases; J trimming: 6 bases; junction bases outside the gene matches: 5. Per germline, CDR1 WNHNN and CDR2 SYGVQD (reference sequence). The CDR3 consists of 13 residues. Here the CDR3 reads CASNTGGSNEQFF. The DNA of the CDR3 is TGCGCCAGCAATACAGGGGGGAGCAATGAGCAGTTCTTC.

V and J are TRBV7-9 and TRBJ1-4; D uncertain. Germline-derived CDR1 and CDR2 are SEHNR and FQNEAQ (reference sequence). Trimming pared 5 bases from V and 4 bases from J, leaving 11 bases between. This CDR3 region has 14 residues. CDR3 protein: CASSNFYGNEKLFF. The CDR3 DNA reads as TGTGCCAGCAGCAATTTCTACGGTAATGAAAAACTGTTTTTT.

The V call is TRBV9, the J call TRBJ1-2, with a possible D match to TRBD1 (6 bases). The CDR3 consists of 15 residues. The germline V gene has CDR1 SGDLS and CDR2 YYNGEE. Deletions cut 4 bases from V and 0 bases from J, with 13 bases between. CDR3 loop: CASSQKPGANYGYTF. Here the CDR3 DNA reads TGTGCCAGCAGCCAAAAGCCAGGGGCTAACTATGGCTACACCTTC. Full variable domain (missing parts from reference TRBV9 and TRBJ1-2): DSGVTQTPKHLITATGQRVTLRCSPRSGDLSVYWYQQSLDQGLQFLIQYYNGEERAKGNILERFSAQQFPDLHSELNLSSLELGDSALYFCASSQKPGANYGYTFGSGTRLTVV.

This clone was counted between two and nine times. CDR3 nucleotide sequence: TGTGCCAGCAGCGCCTACCAGGGGGCATCTGGAAACACCATATATTTT. Encoded protein: CASSAYQGASGNTIYF. The chain has TRBV9 and TRBJ1-3; 8 bases map to TRBD1. The CDR3 runs 16 residues. CDR1 SGDLS and CDR2 YYNGEE come from the germline V gene. V lost 3 bases to trimming and J lost 1 base; unmatched junction nucleotides: 6.

The CDR3 coding sequence is TGCGCCAGCAGCCGGGGACAGGAGTACAATGAGCAGTTCTTC. Protein sequence: CASSRGQEYNEQFF. The chain recombines TRBV5-1 with TRBJ2-1, with 8 bases lining up with TRBD1. CDR1 and CDR2 from the germline V gene are SGHRS and YFSETQ. J was trimmed by 4 bases and V by 4 bases; bases with no gene match: 4. The CDR3 runs 14 residues.